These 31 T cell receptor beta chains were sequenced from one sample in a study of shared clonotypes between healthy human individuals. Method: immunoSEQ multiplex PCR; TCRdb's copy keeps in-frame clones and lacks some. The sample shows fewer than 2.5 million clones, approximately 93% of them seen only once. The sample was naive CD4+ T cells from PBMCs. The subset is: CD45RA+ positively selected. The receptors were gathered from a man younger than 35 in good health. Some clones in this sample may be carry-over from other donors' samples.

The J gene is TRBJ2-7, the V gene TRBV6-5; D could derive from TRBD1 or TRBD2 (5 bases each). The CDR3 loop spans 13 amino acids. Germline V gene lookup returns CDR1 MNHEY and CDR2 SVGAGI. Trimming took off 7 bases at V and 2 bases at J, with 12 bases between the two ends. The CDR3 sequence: CASTREGAYEQYF. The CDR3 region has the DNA TGTGCCAGCACCCGGGAAGGGGCCTACGAGCAGTACTTC.

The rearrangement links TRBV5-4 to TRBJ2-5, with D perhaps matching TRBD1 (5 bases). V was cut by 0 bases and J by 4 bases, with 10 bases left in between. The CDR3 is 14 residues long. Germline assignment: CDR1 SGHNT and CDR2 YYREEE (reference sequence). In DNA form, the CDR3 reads TGTGCCAGCAGCTTGGGACAGCCAGGAGAGACCCAGTACTTC. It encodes CASSLGQPGETQYF. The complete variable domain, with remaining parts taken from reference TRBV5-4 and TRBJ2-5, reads ETGVTQSPTHLIKTRGQQVTLRCSSQSGHNTVSWYQQALGQGPQFIFQYYREEENGRGNFPPRFSGLQFPNYSSELNVNALELDDSALYLCASSLGQPGETQYFGPGTRLLVL.

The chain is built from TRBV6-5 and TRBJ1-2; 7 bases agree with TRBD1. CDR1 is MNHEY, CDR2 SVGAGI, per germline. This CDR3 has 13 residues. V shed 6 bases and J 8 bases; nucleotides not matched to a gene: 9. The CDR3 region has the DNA TGTGCCAGCAGCCAGAGAAGGGGGCGCGGCTACACCTTC. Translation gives CASSQRRGRGYTF.

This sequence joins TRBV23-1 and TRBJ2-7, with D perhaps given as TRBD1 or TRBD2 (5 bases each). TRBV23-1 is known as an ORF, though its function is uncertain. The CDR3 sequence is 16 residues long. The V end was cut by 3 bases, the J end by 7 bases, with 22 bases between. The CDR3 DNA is TGCGCCAGCAGTCAGCCCGTAATTATGGGACCAAGGGAGCAGTACTTC. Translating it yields CASSQPVIMGPREQYF.

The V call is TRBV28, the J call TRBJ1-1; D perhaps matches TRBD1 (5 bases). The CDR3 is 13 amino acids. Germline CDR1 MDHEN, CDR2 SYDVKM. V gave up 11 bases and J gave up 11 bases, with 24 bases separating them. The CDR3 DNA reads TGTGCCGCCTTCGGGGGGACGCCTCCGCGGGCTTTCTTT. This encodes CAAFGGTPPRAFF.

CDR3 amino acids: CASSLEGRYNEQFF. DNA for the CDR3: TGTGCCAGCAGCTTAGAGGGCCGTTACAATGAGCAGTTCTTC. The chain uses TRBV7-2 and TRBJ2-1; no reliable D call. Germline CDR1 and CDR2: SGHTA and FQGNSA. The V gene lost 1 base and the J gene lost 4 bases, with 8 bases spanning the gap. The CDR3 covers 14 residues. The whole variable domain, remainder taken from reference TRBV7-2 and TRBJ2-1, is GAGVSQSPSNKVTEKGKDVELRCDPISGHTALYWYRQSLGQGLEFLIYFQGNSAPDKSGLPSDRFSAERTGGSVSTLTIQRTQQEDSAVYLCASSLEGRYNEQFFGPGTRLTVL.

CDR3 region: CASSTTTRGFTDTQYF. DNA for the CDR3: TGTGCCAGCTCAACAACGACTAGGGGGTTCACAGATACGCAGTATTTT. The chain uses TRBV18 and TRBJ2-3; the D call may be TRBD1 or TRBD2 (6 bases each). Trimming removed 5 bases from V and 2 bases from J, with 17 bases in between. CDR1 is KGHSH, CDR2 LQKENI, per germline. The CDR3 length is 16 residues.

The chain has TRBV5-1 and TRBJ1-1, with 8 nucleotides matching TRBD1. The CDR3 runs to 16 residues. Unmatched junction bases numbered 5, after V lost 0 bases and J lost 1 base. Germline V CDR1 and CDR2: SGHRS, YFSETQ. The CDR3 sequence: CASSLATGEGNTEAFF. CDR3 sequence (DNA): TGCGCCAGCAGCTTGGCGACAGGGGAGGGGAACACTGAAGCTTTCTTT.

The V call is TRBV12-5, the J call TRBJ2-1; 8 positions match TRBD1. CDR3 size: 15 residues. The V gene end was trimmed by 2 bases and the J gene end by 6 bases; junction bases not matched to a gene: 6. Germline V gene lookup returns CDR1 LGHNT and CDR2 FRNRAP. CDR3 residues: CASGLRQGALNEQFF. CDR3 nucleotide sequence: TGTGCTAGTGGTTTGAGGCAGGGGGCCCTCAATGAGCAGTTCTTC.

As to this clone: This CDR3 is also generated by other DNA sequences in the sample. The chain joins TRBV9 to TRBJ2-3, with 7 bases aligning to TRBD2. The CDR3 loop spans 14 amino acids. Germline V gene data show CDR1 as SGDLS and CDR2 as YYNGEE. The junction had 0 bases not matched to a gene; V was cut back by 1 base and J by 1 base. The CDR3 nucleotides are TGTGCCAGCAGCGTACGGGGGGGCACAGATACGCAGTATTTT. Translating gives CASSVRGGTDTQYF.

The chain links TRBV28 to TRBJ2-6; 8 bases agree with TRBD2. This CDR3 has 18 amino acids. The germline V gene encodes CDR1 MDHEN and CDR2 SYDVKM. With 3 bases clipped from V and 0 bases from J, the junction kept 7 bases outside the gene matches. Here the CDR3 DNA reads TGTGCCAGCAGTTTTCTTACTAGCGGAGTCTCTGGGGCCAACGTCCTGACTTTC. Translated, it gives CASSFLTSGVSGANVLTF.

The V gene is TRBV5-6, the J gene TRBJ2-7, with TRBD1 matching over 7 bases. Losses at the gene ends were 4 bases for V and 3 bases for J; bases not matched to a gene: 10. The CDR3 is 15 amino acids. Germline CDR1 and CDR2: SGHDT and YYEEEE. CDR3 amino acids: CASSPLSQGDYEQYF. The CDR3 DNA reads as TGTGCCAGCAGCCCACTTAGTCAGGGGGACTACGAGCAGTACTTC.

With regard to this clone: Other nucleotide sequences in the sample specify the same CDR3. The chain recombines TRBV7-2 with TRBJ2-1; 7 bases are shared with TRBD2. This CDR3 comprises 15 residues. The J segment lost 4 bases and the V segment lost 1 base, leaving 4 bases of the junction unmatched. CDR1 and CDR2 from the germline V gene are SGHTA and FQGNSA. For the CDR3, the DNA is TGTGCCAGCAGCTTAGGCCTAGCGGAATACAATGAGCAGTTCTTC. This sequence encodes CASSLGLAEYNEQFF.

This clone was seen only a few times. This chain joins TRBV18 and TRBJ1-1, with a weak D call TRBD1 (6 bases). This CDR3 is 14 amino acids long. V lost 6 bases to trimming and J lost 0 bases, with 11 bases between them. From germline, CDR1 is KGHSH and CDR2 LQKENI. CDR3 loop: CASSTGQLNTEAFF. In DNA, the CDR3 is TGTGCCAGCTCTACAGGACAGCTGAACACTGAAGCTTTCTTT.

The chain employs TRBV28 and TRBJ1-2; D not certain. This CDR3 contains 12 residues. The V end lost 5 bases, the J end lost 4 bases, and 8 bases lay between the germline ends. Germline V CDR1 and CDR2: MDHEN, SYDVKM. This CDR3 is CASSVTAYGYTF. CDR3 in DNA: TGTGCCAGCAGTGTGACGGCCTATGGCTACACCTTC.

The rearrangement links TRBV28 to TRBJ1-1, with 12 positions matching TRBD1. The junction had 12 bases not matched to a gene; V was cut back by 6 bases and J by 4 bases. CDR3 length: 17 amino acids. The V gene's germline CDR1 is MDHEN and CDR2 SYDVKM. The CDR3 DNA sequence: TGTGCCAGCAGCTCGCCGGGACAGGGGGCGACGGTCACTGAAGCTTTCTTT. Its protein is CASSSPGQGATVTEAFF. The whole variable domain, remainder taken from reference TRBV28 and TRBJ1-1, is DVKVTQSSRYLVKRTGEKVFLECVQDMDHENMFWYRQDPGLGLRLIYFSYDVKMKEKGDIPEGYSVSREKKERFSLILESASTNQTSMYLCASSSPGQGATVTEAFFGQGTRLTVV.

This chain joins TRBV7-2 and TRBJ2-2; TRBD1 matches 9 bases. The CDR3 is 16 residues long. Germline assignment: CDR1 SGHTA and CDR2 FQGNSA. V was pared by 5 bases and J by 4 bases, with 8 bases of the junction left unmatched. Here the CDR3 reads CASSPAGTGLTGELFF. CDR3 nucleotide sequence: TGTGCCAGCAGCCCCGCCGGGACAGGGCTCACCGGGGAGCTGTTTTTT.

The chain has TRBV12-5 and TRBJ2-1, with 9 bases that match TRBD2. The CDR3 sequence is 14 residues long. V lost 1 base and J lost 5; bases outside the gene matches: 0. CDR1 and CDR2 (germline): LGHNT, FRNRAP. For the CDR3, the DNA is TGTGCTAGTGGTTTGGGCGGGAGGGACAATGAGCAGTTCTTC. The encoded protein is CASGLGGRDNEQFF.

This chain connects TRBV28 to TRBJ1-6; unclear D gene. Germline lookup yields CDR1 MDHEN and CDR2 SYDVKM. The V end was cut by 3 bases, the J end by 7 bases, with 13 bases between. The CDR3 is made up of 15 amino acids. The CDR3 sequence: CASSFGLSTNSPLHF. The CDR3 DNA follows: TGTGCCAGCAGTTTCGGGCTTTCGACGAATTCACCCCTCCACTTT.

CDR3: CASSPLAGAAYNEQFF. For the CDR3, the DNA is TGTGCCAGCAGTCCCCTAGCGGGAGCCGCCTACAATGAGCAGTTCTTC. The genes are TRBV28 and TRBJ2-1; 10 bases align to TRBD2. Trimming took 5 bases from V and 2 from J; bases not matched to a gene: 6. The CDR3 loop spans 16 amino acids. Germline loops: CDR1 MDHEN, CDR2 SYDVKM.

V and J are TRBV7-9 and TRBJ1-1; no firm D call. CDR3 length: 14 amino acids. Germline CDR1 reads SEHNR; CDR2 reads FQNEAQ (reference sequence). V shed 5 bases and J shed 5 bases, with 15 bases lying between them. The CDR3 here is CASSQDPPGTEAFF. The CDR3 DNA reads TGTGCCAGCAGCCAAGACCCCCCCGGTACTGAAGCTTTCTTT.

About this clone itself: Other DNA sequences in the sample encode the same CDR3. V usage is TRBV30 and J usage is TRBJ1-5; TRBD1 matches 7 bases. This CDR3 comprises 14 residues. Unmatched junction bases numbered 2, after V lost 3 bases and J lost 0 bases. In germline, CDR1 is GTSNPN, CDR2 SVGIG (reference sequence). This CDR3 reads CAWSAGGSNQPQHF. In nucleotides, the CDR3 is TGTGCCTGGAGCGCAGGGGGTAGCAATCAGCCCCAGCATTTT.

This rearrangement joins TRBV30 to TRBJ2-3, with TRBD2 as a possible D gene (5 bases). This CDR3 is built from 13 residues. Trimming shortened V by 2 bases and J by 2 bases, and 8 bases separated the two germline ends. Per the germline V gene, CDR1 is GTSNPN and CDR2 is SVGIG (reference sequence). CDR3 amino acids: CAWSSGVTDTQYF. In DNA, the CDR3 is TGTGCCTGGAGTAGCGGAGTCACAGATACGCAGTATTTT.

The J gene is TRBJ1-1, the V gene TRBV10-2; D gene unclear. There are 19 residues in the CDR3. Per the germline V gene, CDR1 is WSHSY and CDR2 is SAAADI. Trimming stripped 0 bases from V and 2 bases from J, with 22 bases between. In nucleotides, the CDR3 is TGCGCCAGCAGTGAGTCTCCCAGCCCTCACTCACCCTTAAACACTGAAGCTTTCTTT. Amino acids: CASSESPSPHSPLNTEAFF.

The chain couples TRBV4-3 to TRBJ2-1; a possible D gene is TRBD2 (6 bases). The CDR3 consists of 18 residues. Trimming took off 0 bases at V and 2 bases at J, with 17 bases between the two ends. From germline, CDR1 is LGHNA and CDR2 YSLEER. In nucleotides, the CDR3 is TGCGCCAGCAGCCAAGATCCCCAAGCGGGTGTGGCCTACAATGAGCAGTTCTTC. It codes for CASSQDPQAGVAYNEQFF.

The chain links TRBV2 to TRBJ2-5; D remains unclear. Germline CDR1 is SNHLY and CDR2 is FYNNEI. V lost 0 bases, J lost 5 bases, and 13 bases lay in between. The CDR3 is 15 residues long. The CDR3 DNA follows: TGTGCCAGCAGTGAAGCGCTCGGAGTGGGGGAGACCCAGTACTTC. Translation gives CASSEALGVGETQYF. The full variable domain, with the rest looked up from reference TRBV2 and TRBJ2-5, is EPEVTQTPSHQVTQMGQEVILRCVPISNHLYFYWYRQILGQKVEFLVSFYNNEISEKSEIFDDQFSVERPDGSNFTLKIRSTKLEDSAMYFCASSEALGVGETQYFGPGTRLLVL.

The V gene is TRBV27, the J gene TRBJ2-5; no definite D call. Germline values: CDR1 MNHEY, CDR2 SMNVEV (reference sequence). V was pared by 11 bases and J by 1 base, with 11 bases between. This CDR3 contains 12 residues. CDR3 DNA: TGTGCCGGCCACCAGAGCCAAGAGACCCAGTACTTC. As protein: CAGHQSQETQYF.

CDR3 protein: CASSYSTETQYF. The CDR3 bases are TGTGCCAGCAGTTACTCGACAGAGACCCAGTACTTC. The chain joins TRBV6-5 to TRBJ2-5; D is uncertain. The V and J ends lost 0 bases and 4 bases respectively, with 3 bases between them. This CDR3 is 12 amino acids long. Germline assignment: CDR1 MNHEY and CDR2 SVGAGI.

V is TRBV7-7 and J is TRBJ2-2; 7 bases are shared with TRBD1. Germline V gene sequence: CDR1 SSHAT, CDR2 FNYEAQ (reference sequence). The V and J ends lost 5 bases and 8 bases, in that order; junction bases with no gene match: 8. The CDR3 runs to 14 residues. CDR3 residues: CASSPRQGAGELFF. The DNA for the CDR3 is TGTGCCAGCAGCCCCCGACAGGGTGCTGGGGAGCTGTTTTTT.

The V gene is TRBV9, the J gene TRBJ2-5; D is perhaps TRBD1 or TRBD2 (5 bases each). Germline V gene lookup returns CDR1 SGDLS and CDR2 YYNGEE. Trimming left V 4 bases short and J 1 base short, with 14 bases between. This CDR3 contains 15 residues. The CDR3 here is CASSITGTLQETQYF. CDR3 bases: TGTGCCAGCAGCATAACCGGGACGCTCCAAGAGACCCAGTACTTC.

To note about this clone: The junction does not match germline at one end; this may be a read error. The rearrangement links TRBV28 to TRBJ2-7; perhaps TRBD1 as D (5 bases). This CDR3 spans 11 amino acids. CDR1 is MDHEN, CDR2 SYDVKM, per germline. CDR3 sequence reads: CASSLGQGRAF. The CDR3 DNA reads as TGTGCCAGCAGTTTAGGGCAGGGCCGGGCCTTC.